Here is one TCR beta chain with its context. What it recognizes is unknown. The CDR3 has 11 amino acids. V dropped 6 bases and J dropped 11 bases, with 16 bases sitting between them. Germline loops: CDR1 DFQATT, CDR2 SNEGSKA (reference sequence). This sample is part of a study of blood T cells in healthy people across ages. Points from the study as a whole: Estimates drawn from one million T cells were deemed to understate diversity.

The use of a sample-barcoded 5' primer and a J-beta primer mix characterized a second PCR of roughly 6 to 11 cycles. TCRdb itself ran the 5' RACE reads through MiXCR, one entry per CDR3 protein. The sample records some 700,000 distinct CDR3 sequences, about 40% being singletons. J is TRBJ2-5 and V is TRBV20-1, with D unresolved. The sequencing input was blood. This receptor was taken from a woman aged 60 to 75 in good health. CDR3 amino acids: CSAQAFSEQYF. As DNA, the CDR3 is TGCAGTGCCCAAGCCTTCAGTGAGCAGTACTTC.